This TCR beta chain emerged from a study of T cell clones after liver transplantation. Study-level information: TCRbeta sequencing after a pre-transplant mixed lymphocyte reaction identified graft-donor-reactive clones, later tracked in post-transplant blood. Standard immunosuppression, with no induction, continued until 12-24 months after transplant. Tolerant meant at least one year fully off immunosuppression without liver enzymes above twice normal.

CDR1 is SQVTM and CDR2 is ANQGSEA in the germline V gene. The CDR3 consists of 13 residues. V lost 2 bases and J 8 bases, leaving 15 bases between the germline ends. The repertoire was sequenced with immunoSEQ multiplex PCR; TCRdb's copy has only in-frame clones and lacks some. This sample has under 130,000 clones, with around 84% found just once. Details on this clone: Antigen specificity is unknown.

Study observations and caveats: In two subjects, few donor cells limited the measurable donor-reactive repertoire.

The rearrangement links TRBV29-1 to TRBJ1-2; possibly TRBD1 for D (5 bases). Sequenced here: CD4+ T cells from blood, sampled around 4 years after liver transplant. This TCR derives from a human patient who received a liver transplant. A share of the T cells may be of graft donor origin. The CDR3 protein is CSVEQGKGFGYTF. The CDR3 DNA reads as TGCAGCGTTGAACAGGGCAAGGGGTTCGGCTACACCTTC. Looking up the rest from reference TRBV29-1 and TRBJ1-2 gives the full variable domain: SAVISQKPSRDICQRGTSLTIQCQVDSQVTMMFWYRQQPGQSLTLIATANQGSEATYESGFVIDKFPISRPNLTFSTLTVSNMSPEDSSIYLCSVEQGKGFGYTFGSGTRLTVV.